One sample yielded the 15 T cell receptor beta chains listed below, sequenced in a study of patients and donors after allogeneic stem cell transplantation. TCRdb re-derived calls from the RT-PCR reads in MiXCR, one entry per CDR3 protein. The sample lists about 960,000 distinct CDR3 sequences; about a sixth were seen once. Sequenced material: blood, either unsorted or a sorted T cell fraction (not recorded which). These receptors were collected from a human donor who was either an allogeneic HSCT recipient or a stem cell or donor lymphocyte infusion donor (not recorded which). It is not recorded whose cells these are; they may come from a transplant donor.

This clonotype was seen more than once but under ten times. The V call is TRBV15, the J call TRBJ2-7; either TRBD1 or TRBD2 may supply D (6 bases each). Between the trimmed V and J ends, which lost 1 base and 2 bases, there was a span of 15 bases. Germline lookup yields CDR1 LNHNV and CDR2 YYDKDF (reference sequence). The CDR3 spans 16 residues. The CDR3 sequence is CATSRVGGSIPYEQYF. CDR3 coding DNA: TGTGCCACCAGCAGAGTCGGGGGCTCCATCCCCTACGAGCAGTACTTC. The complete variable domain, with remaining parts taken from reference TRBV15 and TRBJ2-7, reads DAMVIQNPRYQVTQFGKPVTLSCSQTLNHNVMYWYQQKSSQAPKLLFHYYDKDFNNEADTPDNFQSRRPNTSFCFLDIRSPGLGDTAMYLCATSRVGGSIPYEQYFGPGTRLTVT.

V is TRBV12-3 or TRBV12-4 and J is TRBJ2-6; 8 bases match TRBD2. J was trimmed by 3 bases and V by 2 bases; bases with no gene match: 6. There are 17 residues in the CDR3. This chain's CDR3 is CASSLNGRAFGANVLTF. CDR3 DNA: TGTGCCAGCAGTTTAAACGGGAGGGCCTTTGGGGCCAACGTCCTGACTTTC.

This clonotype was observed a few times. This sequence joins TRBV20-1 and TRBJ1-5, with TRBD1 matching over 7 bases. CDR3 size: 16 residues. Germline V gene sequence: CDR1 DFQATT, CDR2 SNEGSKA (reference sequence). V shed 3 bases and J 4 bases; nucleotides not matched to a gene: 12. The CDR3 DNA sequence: TGCAGTGCTAGGGGAACAGGGGCTGTTGGGAATCAGCCCCAGCATTTT. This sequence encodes CSARGTGAVGNQPQHF.

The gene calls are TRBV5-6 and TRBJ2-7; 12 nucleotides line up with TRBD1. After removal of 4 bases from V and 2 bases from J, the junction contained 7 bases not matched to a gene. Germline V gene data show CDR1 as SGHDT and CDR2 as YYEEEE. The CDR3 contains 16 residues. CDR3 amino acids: CASSPPGTGGTYEQYF. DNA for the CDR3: TGTGCCAGCAGCCCCCCCGGGACAGGGGGCACCTACGAGCAGTACTTC.

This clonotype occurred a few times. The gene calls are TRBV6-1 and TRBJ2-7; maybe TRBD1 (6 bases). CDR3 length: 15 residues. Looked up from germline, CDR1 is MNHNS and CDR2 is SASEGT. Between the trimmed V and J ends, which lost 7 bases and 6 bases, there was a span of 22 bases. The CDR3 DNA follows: TGTGCCAGCACCCATACGTTCGACAGGCTGGCCGAGCAGTACTTC. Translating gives CASTHTFDRLAEQYF.

The CDR3 region is CSARGSRLVQGNYSNQPQHF. DNA for the CDR3: TGCAGTGCTAGGGGCTCCCGACTGGTGCAGGGGAACTATAGCAATCAGCCCCAGCATTTT. The J gene is TRBJ1-5, the V gene TRBV20-1, with D perhaps TRBD1 (6 bases). Trimming removed 3 bases from V and 0 bases from J, with 27 bases in between. Germline V gene data show CDR1 as DFQATT and CDR2 as SNEGSKA (reference sequence). The CDR3 spans 20 residues.

The CDR3 bases are TGTGCCAGCAGCCCGCGCCGGGACAGGGAATATGGGAATTCACCCCTCCACTTT. Protein sequence: CASSPRRDREYGNSPLHF. V usage is TRBV11-1 and J usage is TRBJ1-6; 9 positions agree with TRBD1. The V and J ends lost 5 bases and 7 bases, in that order; junction bases with no gene match: 15. This CDR3 is 18 amino acids long. Germline CDR1 SGHAT, CDR2 FQDESV (reference sequence). Based on the CDR3 plus reference TRBV11-1 and TRBJ1-6, the full variable domain is EAEVAQSPRYKITEKSQAVAFWCDPISGHATLYWYRQILGQGPELLVQFQDESVVDDSQLPKDRFSAERLKGVDSTLKIQPAELGDSAMYLCASSPRRDREYGNSPLHFGNGTRLTVT.

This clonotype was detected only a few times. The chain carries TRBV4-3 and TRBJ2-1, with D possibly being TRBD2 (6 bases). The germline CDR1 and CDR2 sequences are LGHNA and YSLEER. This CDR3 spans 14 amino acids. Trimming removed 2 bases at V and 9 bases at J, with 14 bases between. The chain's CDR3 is CASSQRRALGEQFF. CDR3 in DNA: TGCGCCAGCAGCCAAAGGAGGGCTCTTGGTGAGCAGTTCTTC.

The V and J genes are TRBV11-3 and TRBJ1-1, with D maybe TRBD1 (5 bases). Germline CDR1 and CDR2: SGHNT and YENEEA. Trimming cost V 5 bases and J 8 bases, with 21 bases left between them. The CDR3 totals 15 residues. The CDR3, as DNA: TGTGCCAGCAGCCCTCCTCCGGGACCCAGAGACGAAGCTTTCTTT. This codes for CASSPPPGPRDEAFF. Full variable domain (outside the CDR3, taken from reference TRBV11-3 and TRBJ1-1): EAGVVQSPRYKIIEKKQPVAFWCNPISGHNTLYWYLQNLGQGPELLIRYENEEAVDDSQLPKDRFSAERLKGVDSTLKIQPAELGDSAVYLCASSPPPGPRDEAFFGQGTRLTVV.

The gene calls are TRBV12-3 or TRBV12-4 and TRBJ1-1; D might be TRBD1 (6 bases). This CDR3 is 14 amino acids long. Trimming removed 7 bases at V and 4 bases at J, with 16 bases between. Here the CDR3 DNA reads TGTGCCAGCACCATAAGGGGGTTTGGCACTGAAGCTTTCTTT. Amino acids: CASTIRGFGTEAFF.

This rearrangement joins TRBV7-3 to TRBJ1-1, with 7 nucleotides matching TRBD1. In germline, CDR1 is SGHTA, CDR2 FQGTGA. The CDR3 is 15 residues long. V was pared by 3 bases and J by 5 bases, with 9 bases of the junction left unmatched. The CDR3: CASSFNHRGGTEAFF. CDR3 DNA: TGTGCCAGCAGCTTCAACCACAGGGGAGGGACTGAAGCTTTCTTT.

The CDR3: CASSRSTTGGAPNEKLFF. In nucleotides, the CDR3 is TGTGCCAGCAGTCGAAGTACGACAGGGGGCGCCCCCAATGAAAAACTGTTTTTT. The chain joins TRBV12-3 or TRBV12-4 to TRBJ1-4; 10 bases map to TRBD1. CDR3 length: 18 amino acids. The V gene end was trimmed by 5 bases and the J gene end by 5 bases; junction bases not matched to a gene: 14.

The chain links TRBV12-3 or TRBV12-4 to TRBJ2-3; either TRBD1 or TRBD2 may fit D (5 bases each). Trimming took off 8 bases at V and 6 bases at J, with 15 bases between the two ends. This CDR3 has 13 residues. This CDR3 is CASGTSPGDTQYF. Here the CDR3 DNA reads TGTGCCAGCGGGACCTCTCCAGGGGATACGCAGTATTTT.

The CDR3 coding sequence is TGCAGTGCTAGAGAAGGGACTAGCGGGACGCTGTACAATGAGCAGTTCTTC. Translation gives CSAREGTSGTLYNEQFF. The rearrangement uses TRBV20-1 and TRBJ2-1; 13 bases map to TRBD2. V shed 0 bases, J shed 4 bases, and the junction held 6 bases outside the gene matches. The CDR3 is 17 residues long. Per germline, CDR1 DFQATT and CDR2 SNEGSKA (reference sequence).

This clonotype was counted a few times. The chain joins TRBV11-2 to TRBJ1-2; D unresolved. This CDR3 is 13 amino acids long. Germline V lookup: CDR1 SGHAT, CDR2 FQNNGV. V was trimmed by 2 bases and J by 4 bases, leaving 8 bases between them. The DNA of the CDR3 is TGTGCCAGCAGCTTATCCCAGGCCTATGGCTACACCTTC. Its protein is CASSLSQAYGYTF.